This is a list of T cell receptor beta chains from one sample in a study of blood T cell repertoires in COVID-19. Using immunoSEQ multiplex PCR, the repertoire was profiled, and TCRdb retains in-frame clones only, with some absent. The sample has about 250,000 clones, nearly 90% seen once; the top ten hold roughly 4.8%. The specimen sequenced was peripheral blood. The receptors shown here come from a middle-aged woman who had recovered from COVID-19. Both conserved end residues are part of each CDR3. The D gene is left open where the match is weak. Only part of the rows carry a size: once, few, many, or a class if the clone is expanded.

D gene	CDR3 length	clone size	V gene	J gene	CDR3 protein
TRBD2	18	few	TRBV9	TRBJ2-1	CASSVAGASGGTYNEQFF
-	18	-	TRBV10-3	TRBJ1-4	CAIINSTPLTETNEKLFF
TRBD2	19	-	TRBV5-4	TRBJ2-3	CASSPGGLAGVPSTDTQYF
-	16	-	TRBV11-3	TRBJ1-2	CASTQISQQGKYGYTF
TRBD2	16	-	TRBV4-3	TRBJ2-1	CASSPGLAGSYNEQFF
-	15	-	TRBV5-1	TRBJ1-2	CASSSLSEGAPGYTF
TRBD2	16	-	TRBV10-1	TRBJ2-5	CASSESSGEYQETQYF
-	17	-	TRBV30	TRBJ1-6	CAWSAREGFSYNSPLHF
-	17	once	TRBV30	TRBJ1-2	CAWSKDLTGHRYYGYTF
-	13	-	TRBV6-1	TRBJ1-5	CASSTGTYQPQHF
-	13	-	TRBV5-4	TRBJ2-2	CASSPFGLRELFF
TRBD1	12	once	TRBV30	TRBJ1-2	CAWGDSNYGYTF
-	15	-	TRBV24-1	TRBJ2-5	CATSDADIHQETQYF
-	12	-	TRBV12-3/TRBV12-4	TRBJ1-2	CASSPESYGYTF
-	14	-	TRBV5-4	TRBJ2-2	CASSLSKSTGELFF
-	11	once	TRBV2	TRBJ1-1	CASTRETEAFF
-	15	-	TRBV10-3	TRBJ2-3	CAISGGTTSTDTQYF
-	13	-	TRBV27	TRBJ1-6	CASSLFRDSPLHF
-	12	-	TRBV12-3/TRBV12-4	TRBJ2-3	CASSSPIDTQYF
TRBD1	17	-	TRBV18	TRBJ1-5	CASSPTGGILSNQPQHF
TRBD2	16	-	TRBV9	TRBJ2-1	CASSVGREGRNNEQFF
-	15	-	TRBV24-1	TRBJ2-1	CATRAATGDYNEQFF
TRBD1	13	-	TRBV28	TRBJ1-2	CASSFTRGHGYTF
TRBD1	14	-	TRBV2	TRBJ2-7	CASSQQGFSYEQYF
TRBD2	14	-	TRBV28	TRBJ2-7	CASRSWGGTYEQYF
TRBD2	16	-	TRBV5-6	TRBJ2-5	CASSGRTSGNQETQYF
-	16	-	TRBV27	TRBJ2-6	CASSLLAGSGANVLTF
TRBD1	13	-	TRBV5-4	TRBJ2-1	CASSLQGSHEQFF
TRBD2	15	-	TRBV5-5	TRBJ2-3	CASRGTSGSPDTQYF
TRBD1	15	-	TRBV19	TRBJ1-5	CASRDRGYSNQPQHF
TRBD1	16	-	TRBV4-1	TRBJ1-3	CASSQRSTGTGNTIYF
TRBD2	14	-	TRBV5-1	TRBJ2-3	CASKLAPNSDTQYF
-	15	-	TRBV6-2/TRBV6-3	TRBJ2-7	CASSYLNYSSYEQYF
-	14	-	TRBV18	TRBJ1-6	CASSPEGGHSPLHF
TRBD1	14	-	TRBV7-9	TRBJ1-2	CASSLRGREFSYTF
TRBD1	12	-	TRBV6-6	TRBJ2-1	CASSPDRGREFF
TRBD1	14	few	TRBV18	TRBJ1-1	CASSRDRGNTEAFF
TRBD1	17	-	TRBV2	TRBJ1-2	CASSEVLGTVTNYGYTF
TRBD2	15	-	TRBV5-1	TRBJ2-1	CASSLLAGGGNEQFF
-	15	-	TRBV11-2	TRBJ1-1	CASSHPTGTSTESFF
-	15	-	TRBV30	TRBJ1-5	CAWREKLARGYPQHF